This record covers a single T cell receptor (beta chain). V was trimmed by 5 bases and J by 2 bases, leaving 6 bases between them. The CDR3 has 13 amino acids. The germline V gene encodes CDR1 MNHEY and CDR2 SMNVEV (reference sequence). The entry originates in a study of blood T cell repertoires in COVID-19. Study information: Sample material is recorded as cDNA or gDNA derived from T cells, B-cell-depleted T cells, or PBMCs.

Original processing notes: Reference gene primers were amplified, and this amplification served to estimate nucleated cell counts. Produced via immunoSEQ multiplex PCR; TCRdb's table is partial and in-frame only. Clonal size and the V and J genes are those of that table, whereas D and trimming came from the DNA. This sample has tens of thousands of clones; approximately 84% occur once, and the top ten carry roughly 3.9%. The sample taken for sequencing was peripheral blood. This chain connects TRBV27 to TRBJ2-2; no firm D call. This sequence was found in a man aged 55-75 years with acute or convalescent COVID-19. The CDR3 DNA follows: TGTGCCAGCAGTGGGCAAAACACCGGGGAGCTGTTTTTT. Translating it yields CASSGQNTGELFF.